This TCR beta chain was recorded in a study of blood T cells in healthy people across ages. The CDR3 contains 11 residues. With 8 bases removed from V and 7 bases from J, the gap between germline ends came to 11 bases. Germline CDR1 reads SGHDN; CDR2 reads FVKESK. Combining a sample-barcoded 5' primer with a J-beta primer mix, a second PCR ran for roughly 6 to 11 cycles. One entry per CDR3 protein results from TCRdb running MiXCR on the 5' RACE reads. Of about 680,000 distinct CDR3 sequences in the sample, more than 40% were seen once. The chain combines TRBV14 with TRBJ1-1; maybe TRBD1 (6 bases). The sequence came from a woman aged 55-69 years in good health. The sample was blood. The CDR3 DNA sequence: TGTGCCAGCGGCAGGGGATTTGAAGCTTTCTTT. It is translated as CASGRGFEAFF.